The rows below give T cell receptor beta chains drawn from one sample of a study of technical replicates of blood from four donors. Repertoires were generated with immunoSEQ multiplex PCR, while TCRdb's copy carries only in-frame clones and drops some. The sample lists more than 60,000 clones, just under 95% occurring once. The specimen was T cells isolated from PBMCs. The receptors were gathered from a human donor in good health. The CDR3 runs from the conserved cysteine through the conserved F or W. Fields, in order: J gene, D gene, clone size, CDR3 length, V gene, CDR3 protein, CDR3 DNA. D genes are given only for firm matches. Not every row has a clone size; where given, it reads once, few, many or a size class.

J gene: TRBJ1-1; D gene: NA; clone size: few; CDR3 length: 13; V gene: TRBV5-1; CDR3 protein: CASYGTWNTEAFF; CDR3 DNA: TGCGCCAGCTACGGGACATGGAACACTGAAGCTTTCTTT
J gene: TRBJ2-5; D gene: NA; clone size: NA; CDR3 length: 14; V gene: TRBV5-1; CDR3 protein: CASSLVTLQETQYF; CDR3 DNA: TGCGCCAGCAGCTTGGTGACACTTCAAGAGACCCAGTACTTC
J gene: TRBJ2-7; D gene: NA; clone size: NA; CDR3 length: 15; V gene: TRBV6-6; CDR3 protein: CASSYFIPGDYEQYF; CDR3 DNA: TGTGCCAGCAGTTACTTTATCCCGGGTGACTACGAGCAGTACTTC
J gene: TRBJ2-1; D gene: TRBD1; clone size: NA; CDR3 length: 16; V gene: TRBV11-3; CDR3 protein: CASSPFRGGPYNEQFF; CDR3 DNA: TGTGCCAGCAGCCCATTTAGAGGGGGCCCCTACAATGAGCAGTTCTTC
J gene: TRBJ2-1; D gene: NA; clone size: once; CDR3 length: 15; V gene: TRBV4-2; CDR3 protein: CASSSVASDSNEQFF; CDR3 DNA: TGTGCCAGCAGCTCTGTGGCTAGTGATAGCAATGAGCAGTTCTTC
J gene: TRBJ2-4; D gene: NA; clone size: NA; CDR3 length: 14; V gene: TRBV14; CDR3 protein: CASSSRLGSGIQYF; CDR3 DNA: TGTGCCAGCAGCTCCCGACTAGGCAGTGGCATTCAGTACTTC
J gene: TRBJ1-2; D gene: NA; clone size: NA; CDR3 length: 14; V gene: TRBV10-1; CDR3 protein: CASSETRTGYGYTF; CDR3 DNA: TGCGCCAGCAGTGAAACCCGGACGGGGTATGGCTACACCTTC
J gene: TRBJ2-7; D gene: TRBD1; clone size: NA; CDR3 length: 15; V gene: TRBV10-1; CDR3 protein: CASREDRGGVYEQYF; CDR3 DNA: TGCGCCAGCAGAGAAGACAGGGGTGGGGTCTACGAGCAGTACTTC
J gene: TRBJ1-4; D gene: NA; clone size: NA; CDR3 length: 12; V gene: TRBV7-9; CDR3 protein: CASSPPSEKLFF; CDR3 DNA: TGTGCCAGCAGCCCCCCGAGCGAAAAACTGTTTTTT
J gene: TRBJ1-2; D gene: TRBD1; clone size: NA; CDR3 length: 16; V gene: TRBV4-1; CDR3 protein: CASSQDGTGGRRGYTF; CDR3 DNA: TGCGCCAGCAGCCAAGACGGGACAGGGGGACGCCGTGGCTACACCTTC
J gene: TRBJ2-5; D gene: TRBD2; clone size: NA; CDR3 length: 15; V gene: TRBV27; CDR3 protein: CASSLYGGAGETQYF; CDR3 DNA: TGTGCCAGCAGTTTATACGGGGGGGCAGGGGAGACCCAGTACTTC
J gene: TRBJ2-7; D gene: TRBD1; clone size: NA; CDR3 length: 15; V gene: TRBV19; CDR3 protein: CASSLTSGQSYEQYF; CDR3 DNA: TGTGCCAGTAGTTTGACCTCGGGACAGAGCTACGAGCAGTACTTC
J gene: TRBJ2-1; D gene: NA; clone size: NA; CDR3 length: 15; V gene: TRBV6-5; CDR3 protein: CASSYAPIRGGEQFF; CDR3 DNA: TGTGCCAGCAGTTACGCTCCCATTCGAGGGGGTGAGCAGTTCTTC
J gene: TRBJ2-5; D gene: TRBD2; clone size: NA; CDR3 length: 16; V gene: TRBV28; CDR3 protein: CASSEPGLAGAETQYF; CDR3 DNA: TGTGCCAGCAGTGAACCGGGGCTAGCGGGAGCAGAGACCCAGTACTTC
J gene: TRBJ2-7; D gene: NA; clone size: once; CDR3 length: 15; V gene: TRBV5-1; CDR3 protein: CASSIPQGDMNEQYF; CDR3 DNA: TGCGCCAGCAGCATACCACAGGGAGACATGAACGAGCAGTACTTC
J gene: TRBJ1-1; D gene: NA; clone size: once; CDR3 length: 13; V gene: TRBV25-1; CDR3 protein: CASSELRSGGAFF; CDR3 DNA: TGTGCCAGCAGTGAATTGCGGTCGGGGGGAGCTTTCTTT
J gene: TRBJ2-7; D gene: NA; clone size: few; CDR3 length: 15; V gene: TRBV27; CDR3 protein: CASSHGGEPTYEQYF; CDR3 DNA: TGTGCCAGCAGCCATGGTGGGGAGCCCACATACGAGCAGTACTTC
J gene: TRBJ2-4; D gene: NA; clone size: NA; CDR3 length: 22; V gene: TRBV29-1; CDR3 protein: CSVEPGLYTPTYPNLAKNIQYF; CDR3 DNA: TGCAGCGTTGAACCGGGACTTTATACTCCCACCTACCCTAATTTAGCCAAAAACATTCAGTACTTC
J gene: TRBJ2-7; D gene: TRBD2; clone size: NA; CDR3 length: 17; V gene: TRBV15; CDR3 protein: CATSRDLGTGGIYEQYF; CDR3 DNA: TGTGCCACCAGCAGAGATCTTGGTACGGGAGGGATCTACGAGCAGTACTTC
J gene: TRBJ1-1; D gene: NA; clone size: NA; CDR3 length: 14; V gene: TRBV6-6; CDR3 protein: CASSNTGTNTEAFF; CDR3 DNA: TGTGCCAGCAGTAACACCGGGACAAACACTGAAGCTTTCTTT
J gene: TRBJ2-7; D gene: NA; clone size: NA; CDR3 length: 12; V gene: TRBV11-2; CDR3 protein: CASSSTSLEQYF; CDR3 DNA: TGTGCCAGCAGCTCTACGTCCCTCGAGCAGTACTTC
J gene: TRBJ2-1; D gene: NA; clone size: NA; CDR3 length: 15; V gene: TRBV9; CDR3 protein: CASSVSGTRINEQFF; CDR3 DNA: TGTGCCAGCAGCGTCTCCGGGACACGTATCAATGAGCAGTTCTTC
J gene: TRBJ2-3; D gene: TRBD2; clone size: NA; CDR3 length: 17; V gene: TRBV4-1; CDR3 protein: CASSQLGTSGRGDTQYF; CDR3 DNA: TGCGCCAGCAGCCAACTCGGCACTAGCGGGAGGGGGGATACGCAGTATTTT
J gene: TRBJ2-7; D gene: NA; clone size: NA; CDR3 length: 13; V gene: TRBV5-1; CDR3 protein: CASHRGNAYEQYF; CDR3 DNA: TGCGCCAGTCATCGAGGAAACGCCTACGAGCAGTACTTC
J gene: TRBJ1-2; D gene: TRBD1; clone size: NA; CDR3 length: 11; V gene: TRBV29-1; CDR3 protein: CSVGTGNGYTF; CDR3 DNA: TGCAGCGTTGGGACAGGCAACGGCTACACCTTC
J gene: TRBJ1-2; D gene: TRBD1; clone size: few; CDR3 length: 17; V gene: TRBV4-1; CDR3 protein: CASSQVAGDRGGYGYTF; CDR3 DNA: TGCGCCAGCAGCCAAGTTGCCGGGGACAGGGGGGGGTATGGCTACACCTTC
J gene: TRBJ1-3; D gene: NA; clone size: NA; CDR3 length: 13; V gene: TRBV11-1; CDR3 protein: CASSLDFGGTIYF; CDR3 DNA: TGTGCCAGCAGCTTAGACTTCGGTGGCACCATATATTTT
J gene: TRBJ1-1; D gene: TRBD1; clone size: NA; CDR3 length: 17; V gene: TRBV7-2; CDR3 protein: CASSFQTGGWQNTEAFF; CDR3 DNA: TGTGCCAGCAGCTTCCAAACAGGGGGATGGCAGAACACTGAAGCTTTCTTT
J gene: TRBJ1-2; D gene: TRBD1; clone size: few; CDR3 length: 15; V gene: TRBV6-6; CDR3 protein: CASSHEGDSNYGYTF; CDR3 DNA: TGTGCCAGCAGTCACGAAGGGGACAGTAACTATGGCTACACCTTC
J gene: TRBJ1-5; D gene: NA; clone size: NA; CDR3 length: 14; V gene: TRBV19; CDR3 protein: CASRTAGGNQPQHF; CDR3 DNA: TGTGCCAGTAGAACTGCAGGGGGCAATCAGCCCCAGCATTTT
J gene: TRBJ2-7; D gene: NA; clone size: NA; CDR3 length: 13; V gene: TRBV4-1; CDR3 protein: CASSQDRSYEQYF; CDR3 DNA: TGCGCCAGCAGCCAAGACAGGTCCTACGAGCAGTACTTC
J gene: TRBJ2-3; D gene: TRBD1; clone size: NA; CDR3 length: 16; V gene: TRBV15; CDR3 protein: CATSRDRRLLLNTQYF; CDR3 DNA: TGTGCCACCAGCAGGGACAGGAGGCTTCTACTAAATACGCAGTATTTT
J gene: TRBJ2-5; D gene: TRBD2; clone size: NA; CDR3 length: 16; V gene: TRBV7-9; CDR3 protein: CASSSRAGGPWETQYF; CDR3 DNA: TGTGCCAGCAGCTCCAGAGCGGGAGGGCCGTGGGAGACCCAGTACTTC
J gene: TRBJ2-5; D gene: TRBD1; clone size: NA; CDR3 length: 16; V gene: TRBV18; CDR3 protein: CASSPSNGQGRETQYF; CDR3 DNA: TGTGCCAGCTCACCAAGTAATGGACAGGGGCGGGAGACCCAGTACTTC
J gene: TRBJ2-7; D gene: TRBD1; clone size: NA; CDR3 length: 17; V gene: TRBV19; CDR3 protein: CASSIATGAANVYEQYF; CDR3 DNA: TGTGCCAGTAGTATAGCGACAGGGGCCGCTAACGTCTACGAGCAGTACTTC
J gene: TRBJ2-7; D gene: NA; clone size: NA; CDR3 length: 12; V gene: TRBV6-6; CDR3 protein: CASSYSLEEQYF; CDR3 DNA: TGTGCCAGCAGTTACTCCTTGGAGGAGCAGTACTTC
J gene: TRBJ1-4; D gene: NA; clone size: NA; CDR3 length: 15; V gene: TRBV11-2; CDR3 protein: CASSLDPGFHEKLFF; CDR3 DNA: TGTGCCAGCAGCTTAGATCCAGGGTTCCATGAAAAACTGTTTTTT
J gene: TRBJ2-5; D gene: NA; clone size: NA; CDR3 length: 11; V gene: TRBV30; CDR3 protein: CAWSVQETQYF; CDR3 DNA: TGTGCCTGGAGTGTACAGGAGACCCAGTACTTC
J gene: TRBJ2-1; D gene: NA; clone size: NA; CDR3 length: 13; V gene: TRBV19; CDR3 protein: CASSKGGDNEQFF; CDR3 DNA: TGTGCCAGTAGTAAAGGGGGGGACAATGAGCAGTTCTTC
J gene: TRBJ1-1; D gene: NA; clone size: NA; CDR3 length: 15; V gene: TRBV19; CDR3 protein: CASSKGEGVNTEAFF; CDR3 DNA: TGTGCCAGTAGTAAGGGGGAGGGGGTAAACACTGAAGCTTTCTTT
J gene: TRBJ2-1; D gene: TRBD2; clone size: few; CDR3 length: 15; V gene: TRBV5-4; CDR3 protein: CASNLAGGAYNEQFF; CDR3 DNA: TGTGCCAGCAACTTAGCGGGGGGGGCCTACAATGAGCAGTTCTTC
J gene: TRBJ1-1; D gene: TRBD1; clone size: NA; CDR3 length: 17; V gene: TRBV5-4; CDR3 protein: CASSKGQGADGVVEAFF; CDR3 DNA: TGTGCCAGCAGTAAGGGACAGGGGGCCGACGGGGTGGTTGAAGCTTTCTTT
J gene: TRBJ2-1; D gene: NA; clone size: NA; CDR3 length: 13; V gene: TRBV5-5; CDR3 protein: CASSWTVTDEQFF; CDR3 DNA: TGTGCCAGCAGCTGGACAGTTACTGATGAGCAGTTCTTC
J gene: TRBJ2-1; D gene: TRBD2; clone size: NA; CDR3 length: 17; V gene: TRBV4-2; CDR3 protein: CASSQAHGLAEDNEQFF; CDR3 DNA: TGTGCCAGCAGCCAAGCTCACGGCCTAGCGGAGGACAATGAGCAGTTCTTC
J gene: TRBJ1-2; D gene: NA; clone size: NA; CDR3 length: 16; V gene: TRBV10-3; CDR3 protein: CAISESSGLLNYGYTF; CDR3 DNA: TGTGCCATCAGTGAGTCTTCAGGACTCCTTAACTATGGCTACACCTTC
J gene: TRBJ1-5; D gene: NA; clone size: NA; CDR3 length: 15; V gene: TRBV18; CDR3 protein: CASSPRATALEPQHF; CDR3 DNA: TGTGCCAGCTCACCACGAGCGACGGCCCTTGAGCCCCAGCATTTT
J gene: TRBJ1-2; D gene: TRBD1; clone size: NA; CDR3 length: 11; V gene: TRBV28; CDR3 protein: CASRTGVGYTF; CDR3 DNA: TGTGCCAGCAGGACAGGGGTCGGCTACACCTTC
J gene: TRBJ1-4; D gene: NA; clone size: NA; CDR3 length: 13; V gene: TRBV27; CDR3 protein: CASRQAANEKLFF; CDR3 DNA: TGTGCCAGCAGACAAGCGGCTAATGAAAAACTGTTTTTT
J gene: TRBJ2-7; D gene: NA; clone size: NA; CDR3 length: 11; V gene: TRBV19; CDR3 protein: CASGPPYEQYF; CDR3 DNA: TGTGCCAGTGGGCCCCCTTACGAGCAGTACTTC
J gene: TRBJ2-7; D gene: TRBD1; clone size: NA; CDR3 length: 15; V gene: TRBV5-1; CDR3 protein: CASSLRTGQGYEQYF; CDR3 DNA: TGCGCCAGCAGCTTACGAACGGGACAGGGGTACGAGCAGTACTTC
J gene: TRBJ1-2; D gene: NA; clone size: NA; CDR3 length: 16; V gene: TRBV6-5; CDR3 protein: CASSYGRGLPKNGYTF; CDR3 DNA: TGTGCCAGCAGTTACGGACGGGGTCTCCCAAAGAATGGCTACACCTTC